This TCR beta chain was captured in a study of T cell responses to AZD1222 COVID-19 vaccine. Data came from immunoSEQ multiplex PCR; TCRdb stores just in-frame clones and leaves some out. The table includes around 100,000 clones, roughly nine tenths detected once. On this clone: The antigen remains unidentified.

V was clipped by 4 bases and J by 4 bases, with 13 bases between them. This CDR3 is built from 14 residues. From germline, CDR1 is SGHDN and CDR2 FVKESK. Findings and caveats of the study: The peak T cell response came first, and repertoires were sampled only after it. Clonal diversity was possibly underestimated, and the donors were mostly white British, with more females.

The source was peripheral blood, collected on day 0 of AZD1222 vaccination. This clonotype was sampled from an adult in good health. The chain couples TRBV14 to TRBJ2-5, with a tentative D call TRBD2 (5 bases). This CDR3 reads CASSPRMEAETQYF. The CDR3 nucleotides read TGTGCCAGCAGCCCAAGAATGGAGGCAGAGACCCAGTACTTC.